A single sample gave rise to the 21 T cell receptor beta chains below, sequenced in a study of CXCR3-negative and CXCR3-positive naive CD8 T cells. For these receptors, no antigen is known. Study-wide findings and caveats: CXCR3-positive naive cells carried more hydrophobic TRB CDR3s than CXCR3-negative naive cells did.

Carrying UMI labels, the TRB cDNA libraries were prepared through 5' RACE. For each CDR3 protein, TCRdb gives one entry from its re-call of the 5' RACE reads, without DNA. This listing includes over 70,000 distinct CDR3 sequences. Material for sequencing was naive CXCR3+ CD8+ T cells from blood. As to subset: CD45RO-CCR7+CD27+CD95- naive CD8+ T cells expressing CXCR3 (TNR3+). The source is a human donor in good health. Some clones in this sample may be carry-over from other donors' samples.

V usage is TRBV11-2 and J usage is TRBJ2-1; without DNA, the TCRdb call of TRBD2 cannot be checked. CDR1 is SGHAT, CDR2 FQNNGV, per germline. CDR3 length equals 17 residues. CDR3 loop: CASSLALAGDSYNEQFF.

This chain links TRBV9 with TRBJ2-7. This CDR3 spans 13 amino acids. Germline CDR1 and CDR2: SGDLS and YYNGEE. This CDR3 reads CASSGDDPYEQYF.

The V and J genes are TRBV28 and TRBJ2-7; TCRdb lists TRBD2, though no DNA is available to test this call. This CDR3 has 13 residues. The germline gives CDR1 MDHEN, CDR2 SYDVKM. CDR3 in amino acids: CASFWRDGYEQYF.

The chain has TRBV28 and TRBJ2-7. The V gene's germline CDR1 is MDHEN and CDR2 SYDVKM. The CDR3 has 15 residues. This CDR3 reads CASSFPTVGSEEQYF.

The chain carries TRBV6-5 and TRBJ2-3; TCRdb returns TRBD2, unconfirmable since there is no DNA. Germline CDR1 reads MNHEY; CDR2 reads SVGAGI. The CDR3 sequence is 15 residues long. CDR3 residues: CASSYSVEGTDTQYF.

The V gene is TRBV28, the J gene TRBJ2-1; TCRdb gives TRBD2 as the D gene, but with no DNA this cannot be confirmed. The CDR3 runs to 15 residues. Germline CDR1 reads MDHEN; CDR2 reads SYDVKM. CDR3: CASSLAGDIYNEQFF.

The rearrangement uses TRBV5-1 and TRBJ1-5. The CDR3 sequence is 14 residues long. The germline V gene has CDR1 SGHRS and CDR2 YFSETQ. The CDR3 is CASSLGNGDQPQHF.

This chain connects TRBV6-2 or TRBV6-3 to TRBJ2-2; no DNA is available, so the TRBD1 call from TCRdb remains unchecked. Germline-derived CDR1 and CDR2 are MNHEY and SVGEGT. This CDR3 spans 16 amino acids. CDR3 in amino acids: CASSYPPDPRRGELFF.

V and J are TRBV7-9 and TRBJ2-3; TCRdb gives TRBD2 as the D gene, but with no DNA this cannot be confirmed. This CDR3 is 18 amino acids long. Germline assignment: CDR1 SEHNR and CDR2 FQNEAQ (reference sequence). CDR3 residues: CASSPPLRAGSEVDTQYF. Combining the CDR3 with reference TRBV7-9 and TRBJ2-3 gives the whole variable domain DTGVSQNPRHKITKRGQNVTFRCDPISEHNRLYWYRQTLGQGPEFLTYFQNEAQLEKSRLLSDRFSAERPKGSFSTLEIQRTEQGDSAMYLCASSPPLRAGSEVDTQYFGPGTRLTVL.

The chain links TRBV10-3 to TRBJ1-1. This CDR3 spans 14 amino acids. Germline lookup yields CDR1 ENHRY and CDR2 SYGVKD. CDR3 sequence: CAISELGMNTEAFF.

V gene TRBV7-6 combines with J gene TRBJ2-3; lacking DNA, the TRBD1 call made by TCRdb goes unchecked. CDR3 size: 20 residues. The germline V gene has CDR1 SGHVS and CDR2 FNYEAQ. The CDR3 spells CASSSSRSAGGALRTDTQYF.

V and J are TRBV6-4 and TRBJ2-2. The CDR3 spans 16 residues. The germline CDR1 and CDR2 sequences are MRHNA and SNTAGT. CDR3 amino acids: CASSDDPNTNTGELFF.

Here the CDR3 reads CASRGGDRVETQYF. The chain couples TRBV5-5 to TRBJ2-5; TCRdb names TRBD1, which stays unverified in the absence of DNA. This CDR3 contains 14 residues. Germline lookup yields CDR1 SGHKS and CDR2 YYEKEE (reference sequence).

V usage is TRBV28 and J usage is TRBJ2-5; with no DNA, the TCRdb D assignment of TRBD1 cannot be verified. Germline-derived CDR1 and CDR2 are MDHEN and SYDVKM. This CDR3 has 13 residues. The CDR3: CASSRDRGETQYF.

This chain links TRBV5-1 with TRBJ1-5; the D call of TRBD1 rests on TCRdb alone, since no DNA is present to check it. Germline CDR1 is SGHRS and CDR2 is YFSETQ. This CDR3 comprises 15 residues. Here the CDR3 reads CASSDGATNNQPQHF.

This chain joins TRBV30 and TRBJ2-7; there is no DNA to check the TCRdb D call of TRBD1. The germline V gene has CDR1 GTSNPN and CDR2 SVGIG (reference sequence). This CDR3 region has 14 residues. CDR3 sequence reads: CAWSWTGGAYEQYF. The full variable domain, its missing parts supplied by reference TRBV30 and TRBJ2-7, is SQTIHQWPATLVQPVGSPLSLECTVEGTSNPNLYWYRQAAGRGLQLLFYSVGIGQISSEVPQNLSASRPQDRQFILSSKKLLLSDSGFYLCAWSWTGGAYEQYFGPGTRLTVT.

CDR3 amino acids: CASSLVGGPDYEQYF. The V call is TRBV5-1, the J call TRBJ2-7; with no DNA, the TCRdb D assignment of TRBD2 cannot be verified. The CDR3 has 15 residues. Germline loops: CDR1 SGHRS, CDR2 YFSETQ.

The chain couples TRBV23-1 to TRBJ2-7. TRBV23-1 has ORF status, its function being uncertain. CDR3 length: 13 residues. CDR3 region: CASSQRRSYEQYF.

This chain joins TRBV11-2 and TRBJ1-5; TCRdb's D call of TRBD1 is untestable without DNA. The CDR3 is made up of 13 amino acids. Germline V CDR1 and CDR2: SGHAT, FQNNGV. The chain's CDR3 is CASSDFRGEPQHF.

J is TRBJ1-2 and V is TRBV28. Germline values: CDR1 MDHEN, CDR2 SYDVKM. This CDR3 has 14 amino acids. CDR3 protein: CASSFSGSSNGYTF.

The CDR3 here is CSVERTGVPEAFF. The chain combines TRBV29-1 with TRBJ1-1; TCRdb calls TRBD1, which cannot be checked without DNA. Per the germline V gene, CDR1 is SQVTM and CDR2 is ANQGSEA. The CDR3 contains 13 residues. Full variable domain (remainder filled in from reference TRBV29-1 and TRBJ1-1): SAVISQKPSRDICQRGTSLTIQCQVDSQVTMMFWYRQQPGQSLTLIATANQGSEATYESGFVIDKFPISRPNLTFSTLTVSNMSPEDSSIYLCSVERTGVPEAFFGQGTRLTVV.